The 11 T cell receptor beta chains given below trace back to one sample, sequenced in a study of CD8+CD57+ T cells in acquired aplastic anemia (dated by TCRdb to about 2018). Sequencing relied on an Illumina HiSeq 2000. TCR beta VDJ combination and CDR3 sequence profiling used genomic DNA as the template. TCRdb applied fastp at Q25 and MiXCR to the public reads, then kept only in-frame beta chains. Rows merge per CDR3 protein into single entries with the most common DNA and genes. In this sample the table shows roughly 220,000 distinct CDR3 sequences, about 62% of which occur a single time. The ten largest clones represent around 60% of the sample. Flow cytometry had shown CD8+CD57+ cell expansion in the patients selected for sequencing. Material: sorted CD4+, CD8+, or CD8+CD57+ T cells (not recorded which) from PBMCs. These receptors originate from a human donor with aplastic anemia.

This clonotype has more than one count but fewer than ten. This sequence joins TRBV19 and TRBJ1-2; 9 nucleotides match TRBD1. The CDR3 contains 15 residues. CDR1 LNHDA and CDR2 SQIVND come from the germline V gene (reference sequence). The J segment lost 2 bases and the V segment lost 6 bases, leaving 7 bases of the junction unmatched. The CDR3 bases are TGTGCCAGTAGGAACACAGGGGGCCAGAACTATGGCTACACCTTC. Its translation: CASRNTGGQNYGYTF.

The chain has TRBV19 and TRBJ1-1, with 7 bases matching TRBD1. CDR1 is LNHDA, CDR2 SQIVND, per germline (reference sequence). CDR3 length: 18 amino acids. J was trimmed by 4 bases and V by 4 bases; bases with no gene match: 18. As DNA, the CDR3 is TGTGCCAGTAGTACCGGCGGGGCAGGGGGTCTGATGGGCACTGAAGCTTTCTTT. Translation gives CASSTGGAGGLMGTEAFF.

The J gene is TRBJ1-1, the V gene TRBV7-2; maybe TRBD1 (6 bases). CDR3 size: 15 residues. V was pared by 5 bases and J by 0 bases, with 13 bases between. Germline V CDR1 and CDR2: SGHTA, FQGNSA. The CDR3 nucleotides read TGTGCCAGCAGCCTTGACAGGTTTATGAACACTGAAGCTTTCTTT. It encodes CASSLDRFMNTEAFF.

This sequence joins TRBV25-1 and TRBJ2-3; D gene unclear. V was shortened by 1 base and J by 2 bases, with 22 bases between the two germline ends. Germline V gene data show CDR1 as MGHDK and CDR2 as SYGVNS. The CDR3 extends over 19 amino acids. The CDR3 reads CASSEFRPGVGSTTDTQYF. For the CDR3, the DNA is TGTGCCAGCAGTGAATTCCGACCTGGGGTGGGAAGCACCACAGATACGCAGTATTTT.

This chain uses TRBV20-1 with TRBJ2-1; 13 bases agree with TRBD2. V was pared by 6 bases and J by 8 bases, with 4 bases of the junction left unmatched. The CDR3 length is 13 residues. CDR1 is DFQATT and CDR2 is SNEGSKA in the germline V gene (reference sequence). The chain's CDR3 is CSAWTSGSYEQFF. The CDR3 DNA reads TGCAGTGCGTGGACTAGCGGGAGCTATGAGCAGTTCTTC.

This rearrangement joins TRBV10-3 to TRBJ1-2; possibly TRBD1 for D (5 bases). The CDR3 has 15 amino acids. V dropped 8 bases and J dropped 4 bases, with 20 bases sitting between them. The germline V gene encodes CDR1 ENHRY and CDR2 SYGVKD. CDR3 protein: CAIVGTTLGSYGYTF. The CDR3 DNA follows: TGTGCCATCGTTGGGACGACTCTTGGCTCCTATGGCTACACCTTC.

The chain joins TRBV6-5 to TRBJ2-7; TRBD1 might be the D (5 bases). In germline, CDR1 is MNHEY, CDR2 SVGAGI. The CDR3 has 13 amino acids. The ends were cut back, 4 bases at V and 7 bases at J, with 14 bases in the middle. The CDR3 DNA reads as TGTGCCAGCAGTTCTCGACAGTCTTGGGAGCAGTACTTC. It codes for CASSSRQSWEQYF.

J is TRBJ1-5 and V is TRBV20-1; no firm D call. V dropped 5 bases and J dropped 1 base, with 12 bases sitting between them. This CDR3 region has 14 residues. Germline lookup yields CDR1 DFQATT and CDR2 SNEGSKA (reference sequence). CDR3 sequence: CSALSNPSNQPQHF. CDR3 nucleotide sequence: TGCAGTGCTCTCTCGAACCCAAGCAATCAGCCCCAGCATTTT.

The chain is built from TRBV10-3 and TRBJ2-1; 7 bases fit TRBD2. V was pared by 2 bases and J by 12 bases, with 4 bases of the junction left unmatched. The length of the CDR3 is 12 residues. Per germline, CDR1 ENHRY and CDR2 SYGVKD. The CDR3 is CAISESTSVQFF. The DNA for the CDR3 is TGTGCCATCAGTGAGAGTACTAGCGTGCAGTTCTTC.

The gene calls are TRBV7-9 and TRBJ2-5, with D possibly TRBD2 on 6 matching bases. The CDR3 is made up of 13 amino acids. V lost 5 bases to trimming and J lost 3 bases, with 10 bases between them. Germline lookup yields CDR1 SEHNR and CDR2 FQNEAQ (reference sequence). The chain's CDR3 is CASSLRLEETQYF. The CDR3 nucleotides read TGTGCCAGCAGCCTTCGACTAGAAGAGACCCAGTACTTC.

The chain recombines TRBV7-8 with TRBJ1-2; possibly TRBD1 for D (6 bases). CDR3 size: 15 residues. CDR1 is SGHVS, CDR2 FQNEAQ, per germline. V was cut by 0 bases and J by 4 bases, with 12 bases left in between. CDR3 DNA sequence: TGTGCCAGCAGCTTAGCGACACAGGGAGGCTATGGCTACACCTTC. Amino acids: CASSLATQGGYGYTF.